This passage covers 10 T cell receptor beta chains from one sample sequenced in a study of blood T cell repertoires in COVID-19. Generated by immunoSEQ multiplex PCR, the TCRdb table keeps only in-frame clones and is missing some. The table includes roughly 180,000 clones, approximately 85% detected once. Sequencing was performed on PBMCs or T cells enriched from blood (not recorded which). The source is a man aged 40-50 years who had recovered from COVID-19.

The V call is TRBV6-6, the J call TRBJ1-4; possibly TRBD1 for D (6 bases). Germline V CDR1 and CDR2: MNHNY, SVGAGI (reference sequence). The CDR3 is made up of 13 amino acids. V was trimmed by 4 bases and J by 8 bases, leaving 11 bases between them. The CDR3 loop reads CASSSTGLEKLFF. CDR3 coding DNA: TGTGCCAGCAGTTCAACAGGGTTGGAAAAACTGTTTTTT.

This clone has just a few counts. The V and J genes are TRBV2 and TRBJ2-2; 8 positions agree with TRBD1. J was trimmed by 4 bases and V by 6 bases; bases with no gene match: 7. CDR3 length: 15 residues. CDR1 is SNHLY, CDR2 FYNNEI, per germline. CDR3 bases: TGTGCCAGCAGACCCGACAGGGGAGCCACCGGGGAGCTGTTTTTT. This sequence encodes CASRPDRGATGELFF.

The V and J genes are TRBV7-9 and TRBJ2-5, with 11 bases fitting TRBD1. Trimming at V came to 5 bases and at J to 4 bases, leaving 12 bases not matched to a gene. In germline, CDR1 is SEHNR, CDR2 FQNEAQ (reference sequence). The CDR3 runs to 17 residues. This chain's CDR3 is CASSRPLGQGVAETQYF. In nucleotides, the CDR3 is TGTGCCAGCAGCCGACCCTTGGGACAGGGGGTCGCAGAGACCCAGTACTTC.

This clone has only a few counts. The chain combines TRBV10-3 with TRBJ1-3; 8 bases agree with TRBD1. This CDR3 spans 16 amino acids. The trim removed 10 bases at V and 2 bases at J, leaving 13 bases unmatched. Germline CDR1 ENHRY, CDR2 SYGVKD. The CDR3 nucleotides read TGTGCCACCCGGGAGCTCGGACAGGGCCCTGGAAACACCATATATTTT. Protein: CATRELGQGPGNTIYF.

The V gene is TRBV28, the J gene TRBJ2-3; D might be TRBD2 (6 bases). The germline CDR1 and CDR2 sequences are MDHEN and SYDVKM. V was shortened by 2 bases and J by 8 bases, with 14 bases between the two germline ends. The CDR3 has 14 amino acids. The CDR3 DNA reads TGTGCCAGCAGTTTACGGACTATAAAGGCTACGCAGTATTTT. It translates to CASSLRTIKATQYF.

The V and J genes are TRBV19 and TRBJ1-6; 7 bases fit TRBD1. The CDR3 contains 14 residues. Germline V gene data show CDR1 as LNHDA and CDR2 as SQIVND (reference sequence). V was clipped by 3 bases and J by 11 bases; unmatched bases: 7. CDR3 sequence reads: CASSMATGNPPLHF. CDR3 DNA: TGTGCCAGTAGTATGGCGACAGGGAATCCACCCCTCCACTTT.

The rearrangement joins TRBV7-9 to TRBJ1-6; TRBD1 might be the D (6 bases). CDR1 SEHNR and CDR2 FQNEAQ come from the germline V gene (reference sequence). The CDR3 extends over 15 amino acids. The V gene lost 5 bases and the J gene lost 3 bases, with 11 bases spanning the gap. This chain's CDR3 is CASSGQGNYNSPLHF. The DNA for the CDR3 is TGTGCCAGCAGCGGGCAGGGGAACTATAATTCACCCCTCCACTTT.

This chain joins TRBV12-3 or TRBV12-4 and TRBJ1-5; no reliable D call. The V gene lost 6 bases and the J gene lost 9 bases, with 15 bases spanning the gap. The CDR3 is 13 amino acids. The CDR3 spells CASRGTSSGPQHF. In DNA form, the CDR3 reads TGTGCCAGCAGAGGAACCTCCTCGGGGCCCCAGCATTTT.

The V and J genes are TRBV21-1 and TRBJ2-1; the table names TRBD2, a call not compared with the DNA. TRBV21-1 is a recognized pseudogene. This CDR3 is 16 amino acids long. This chain's CDR3 is CASNAPEQSSYNEQFF. The CDR3 DNA is TGTGCCAGCAACGCCCCGGAGCAGAGCTCCTACAATGAGCAGTTCTTC.

The CDR3 DNA is TGTGCCAGCTCCCTCGGGACAGGGGATGGCTACACCTTC. It yields the protein CASSLGTGDGYTF. The J gene is TRBJ1-2, the V gene TRBV18, with 10 nucleotides matching TRBD1. The CDR3 loop spans 13 amino acids. After removal of 6 bases from V and 6 bases from J, the junction contained 4 bases not matched to a gene. The germline CDR1 and CDR2 sequences are KGHSH and LQKENI.